A selection of T cell receptor beta chains follows, all from one sample in a study of blood T cell repertoires in COVID-19. Sequencing was performed with immunoSEQ multiplex PCR; in TCRdb, only in-frame clones are kept and a portion is missing. Counted here are about 240,000 clones, 83% occurring once; the ten biggest clones make up roughly 5.5%. Sequencing was carried out using peripheral blood. The receptors shown here come from a human donor in a cohort sampled during active COVID-19. Each CDR3 is given with its conserved first and last residue. D genes are given only for firm matches. The size entry is marked missing in some rows and otherwise reads once, few, many or a size class.

abundance: .; v_gene: TRBV11-2; d_gene: TRBD1; j_gene: TRBJ1-3; CDR3aa: CASRRDSGNTIYF; CDR3nt: TGTGCCAGCAGACGGGACAGTGGAAACACCATATATTTT
abundance: .; v_gene: TRBV5-1; d_gene: TRBD2; j_gene: TRBJ2-1; CDR3aa: CASSLARGASEQFF; CDR3nt: TGCGCCAGCAGCTTGGCGCGGGGGGCGAGTGAGCAGTTCTTC
abundance: .; v_gene: TRBV19; d_gene: .; j_gene: TRBJ1-6; CDR3aa: CASSMRGNSPLHF; CDR3nt: TGTGCCAGTAGTATGAGAGGAAATTCACCCCTCCACTTT
abundance: .; v_gene: TRBV5-6; d_gene: .; j_gene: TRBJ2-2; CDR3aa: CASSLGPPGTHNTAELFF; CDR3nt: TGTGCCAGCAGCTTGGGCCCCCCCGGGACACATAACACCGCGGAGCTGTTTTTT
abundance: .; v_gene: TRBV7-2; d_gene: TRBD1; j_gene: TRBJ1-6; CDR3aa: CASLGRGDSSYNSPLHF; CDR3nt: TGTGCCAGCTTAGGCAGGGGGGATAGCTCCTATAATTCACCCCTCCACTTT
abundance: .; v_gene: TRBV18; d_gene: TRBD2; j_gene: TRBJ2-3; CDR3aa: CASSPVGLAGGPLSSTDTQYF; CDR3nt: TGTGCCAGCTCACCAGTTGGACTAGCGGGGGGGCCATTGTCTAGCACAGATACGCAGTATTTT
abundance: .; v_gene: TRBV2; d_gene: .; j_gene: TRBJ2-7; CDR3aa: CASRTSYPLRKSYEQYF; CDR3nt: TGTGCCAGCAGAACCTCATATCCACTTAGAAAATCCTACGAGCAGTACTTC
abundance: .; v_gene: TRBV27; d_gene: .; j_gene: TRBJ1-4; CDR3aa: CASSLQGRNEKLFF; CDR3nt: TGTGCCAGCAGTTTACAGGGCCGTAATGAAAAACTGTTTTTT
abundance: .; v_gene: TRBV19; d_gene: .; j_gene: TRBJ1-1; CDR3aa: CASSTSLGRGEAFF; CDR3nt: TGTGCCAGTAGTACCTCCCTAGGTCGAGGTGAAGCTTTCTTT
abundance: .; v_gene: TRBV7-9; d_gene: .; j_gene: TRBJ2-1; CDR3aa: CASSLGQEHNEQFF; CDR3nt: TGTGCCAGCAGCTTAGGACAGGAACACAATGAGCAGTTCTTC
abundance: .; v_gene: TRBV13; d_gene: TRBD1; j_gene: TRBJ1-1; CDR3aa: CASSFGQGIRNTEAFF; CDR3nt: TGTGCCAGCAGCTTCGGACAGGGGATTAGGAACACTGAAGCTTTCTTT
abundance: few; v_gene: TRBV5-1; d_gene: .; j_gene: TRBJ1-1; CDR3aa: CASSRSLGRVNTEAFF; CDR3nt: TGCGCCAGCAGCCGGAGTCTCGGCCGCGTGAACACTGAAGCTTTCTTT
abundance: few; v_gene: TRBV6-6; d_gene: .; j_gene: TRBJ2-2; CDR3aa: CASSRGRFRNTGELFF; CDR3nt: TGTGCCAGCAGCAGAGGTCGGTTCAGGAACACCGGGGAGCTGTTTTTT
abundance: .; v_gene: TRBV3-1/TRBV3-2; d_gene: TRBD2; j_gene: TRBJ2-1; CDR3aa: CASSQRASGGSDEQFF; CDR3nt: TGTGCCAGCAGCCAGAGGGCTAGCGGGGGAAGCGATGAGCAGTTCTTC
abundance: .; v_gene: TRBV2; d_gene: .; j_gene: TRBJ2-3; CDR3aa: CASSEDISVADTQYF; CDR3nt: TGTGCCAGCAGTGAAGATATTAGCGTGGCAGATACGCAGTATTTT
abundance: .; v_gene: TRBV24-1; d_gene: .; j_gene: TRBJ2-2; CDR3aa: CATSDDLGEPINTGELFF; CDR3nt: TGTGCCACCAGTGATGACCTGGGCGAACCTATTAACACCGGGGAGCTGTTTTTT
abundance: .; v_gene: TRBV4-2; d_gene: .; j_gene: TRBJ2-7; CDR3aa: CASSQAGGSSYEQYF; CDR3nt: TGTGCCAGCAGCCAAGCAGGGGGGAGCTCCTACGAGCAGTACTTC
abundance: .; v_gene: TRBV20-1; d_gene: TRBD1; j_gene: TRBJ2-5; CDR3aa: CSQDRGETQYF; CDR3nt: TGCAGTCAAGACAGGGGAGAGACCCAGTACTTC
abundance: once; v_gene: TRBV9; d_gene: .; j_gene: TRBJ2-2; CDR3aa: CASSPRVQGNTGELFF; CDR3nt: TGTGCCAGCAGCCCCCGTGTCCAGGGGAACACCGGGGAGCTGTTTTTT
abundance: few; v_gene: TRBV6-1; d_gene: .; j_gene: TRBJ1-5; CDR3aa: CASSEVAAQPQHF; CDR3nt: TGTGCCAGCAGTGAAGTGGCAGCGCAGCCCCAGCATTTT
abundance: few; v_gene: TRBV7-2; d_gene: TRBD1; j_gene: TRBJ2-1; CDR3aa: CASSLDRGRYNEQFF; CDR3nt: TGTGCCAGCAGCCTTGACAGGGGGCGGTACAATGAGCAGTTCTTC
abundance: .; v_gene: TRBV3-1/TRBV3-2; d_gene: .; j_gene: TRBJ2-1; CDR3aa: CASSQTGADWNNEQFF; CDR3nt: TGTGCCAGCAGCCAAACGGGTGCGGACTGGAACAATGAGCAGTTCTTC
abundance: .; v_gene: TRBV19; d_gene: TRBD1; j_gene: TRBJ1-3; CDR3aa: CASLGQAPQGGNTIYF; CDR3nt: TGTGCCAGCTTAGGACAGGCGCCCCAGGGAGGAAACACCATATATTTT
abundance: few; v_gene: TRBV2; d_gene: TRBD1; j_gene: TRBJ1-5; CDR3aa: CASRRTGENQPQHF; CDR3nt: TGTGCCAGCAGGAGGACAGGGGAAAATCAGCCCCAGCATTTT
abundance: .; v_gene: TRBV30; d_gene: .; j_gene: TRBJ2-1; CDR3aa: CAWRSPYRNNEQFF; CDR3nt: TGTGCCTGGAGGTCCCCCTATCGCAACAATGAGCAGTTCTTC
abundance: .; v_gene: TRBV6-5; d_gene: .; j_gene: TRBJ2-3; CDR3aa: CASSYSTHIDTQYF; CDR3nt: TGTGCCAGCAGTTATTCAACCCACATAGATACGCAGTATTTT
abundance: .; v_gene: TRBV7-7; d_gene: TRBD1; j_gene: TRBJ2-5; CDR3aa: CASSSNRGQGAGTQYF; CDR3nt: TGTGCTAGCAGCTCAAATAGGGGACAGGGGGCAGGGACCCAGTACTTC
abundance: .; v_gene: TRBV6-5; d_gene: TRBD1; j_gene: TRBJ1-1; CDR3aa: CASTTRTGKAFF; CDR3nt: TGTGCCAGCACTACACGGACAGGGAAAGCTTTCTTT
abundance: .; v_gene: TRBV5-4; d_gene: TRBD1; j_gene: TRBJ1-2; CDR3aa: CASSLKDRQGGYTF; CDR3nt: TGTGCCAGCAGCTTGAAGGACAGACAGGGGGGCTACACCTTC
abundance: once; v_gene: TRBV6-5; d_gene: .; j_gene: TRBJ2-7; CDR3aa: CASSMEWDISYEQYF; CDR3nt: TGTGCCAGCTCTATGGAATGGGACATCTCCTACGAGCAGTACTTC
abundance: once; v_gene: TRBV3-1/TRBV3-2; d_gene: TRBD1; j_gene: TRBJ1-2; CDR3aa: CASSRQGDGQGPFYGYTF; CDR3nt: TGTGCCAGCAGCCGCCAAGGTGACGGACAGGGGCCTTTCTATGGCTACACCTTC
abundance: .; v_gene: TRBV24-1; d_gene: .; j_gene: TRBJ2-1; CDR3aa: CATSGVQGRNEQFF; CDR3nt: TGTGCCACCAGTGGCGTACAGGGAAGGAATGAGCAGTTCTTC
abundance: .; v_gene: TRBV5-1; d_gene: .; j_gene: TRBJ2-4; CDR3aa: CASSHRERGLSHIQYF; CDR3nt: TGCGCCAGCAGCCACCGTGAAAGGGGTTTGAGCCACATTCAGTACTTC
abundance: once; v_gene: TRBV4-1; d_gene: .; j_gene: TRBJ1-3; CDR3aa: CASSRLILSGNTIYF; CDR3nt: TGCGCCAGCAGCCGACTTATTCTTTCTGGAAACACCATATATTTT
abundance: .; v_gene: TRBV7-2; d_gene: .; j_gene: TRBJ2-2; CDR3aa: CASSSPRGSGNTGELFF; CDR3nt: TGTGCCAGCAGCTCCCCCCGCGGTAGCGGGAACACCGGGGAGCTGTTTTTT
abundance: .; v_gene: TRBV7-7; d_gene: TRBD1; j_gene: TRBJ1-6; CDR3aa: CASSHRSRTGKSSYNSPLHF; CDR3nt: TGTGCTAGCAGCCACCGCTCCCGGACAGGGAAAAGCTCCTATAATTCACCCCTCCACTTT
abundance: .; v_gene: TRBV9; d_gene: .; j_gene: TRBJ2-2; CDR3aa: CASSEPSGVGELFF; CDR3nt: TGTGCCAGCAGCGAGCCCTCGGGAGTCGGGGAGCTGTTTTTT
abundance: once; v_gene: TRBV7-9; d_gene: .; j_gene: TRBJ1-1; CDR3aa: CASSSGALGQNTEAFF; CDR3nt: TGTGCCAGCAGCTCTGGGGCTTTGGGCCAGAACACTGAAGCTTTCTTT
abundance: .; v_gene: TRBV25-1; d_gene: .; j_gene: TRBJ1-1; CDR3aa: CASSEGGGVGTEAFF; CDR3nt: TGTGCCAGCAGTGAAGGAGGTGGGGTCGGCACTGAAGCTTTCTTT
abundance: .; v_gene: TRBV7-9; d_gene: .; j_gene: TRBJ1-2; CDR3aa: CASSLVRVHGYTF; CDR3nt: TGTGCCAGCAGCTTAGTCCGGGTACATGGCTACACCTTC
abundance: .; v_gene: TRBV7-2; d_gene: .; j_gene: TRBJ2-7; CDR3aa: CASSPNSEQYF; CDR3nt: TGTGCCAGCAGCCCCAACAGCGAGCAGTACTTC
abundance: .; v_gene: TRBV9; d_gene: TRBD2; j_gene: TRBJ2-5; CDR3aa: CASSASGLAGLPETQYF; CDR3nt: TGTGCCAGCAGCGCCTCCGGACTAGCGGGTCTCCCAGAGACCCAGTACTTC
abundance: .; v_gene: TRBV6-6; d_gene: TRBD1; j_gene: TRBJ1-5; CDR3aa: CASSTGQGINQPQHF; CDR3nt: TGTGCCAGCAGTACGGGACAGGGTATCAATCAGCCCCAGCATTTT
abundance: .; v_gene: TRBV28; d_gene: TRBD1; j_gene: TRBJ1-4; CDR3aa: CASSAPGQGFGKLFF; CDR3nt: TGTGCCAGCAGTGCCCCGGGACAGGGCTTCGGGAAACTGTTTTTT
abundance: .; v_gene: TRBV29-1; d_gene: .; j_gene: TRBJ2-2; CDR3aa: CSVEDPTRRTGELFF; CDR3nt: TGCAGCGTTGAAGATCCAACTAGACGCACCGGGGAGCTGTTTTTT
abundance: .; v_gene: TRBV27; d_gene: .; j_gene: TRBJ2-3; CDR3aa: CASSSRVSTDTQYF; CDR3nt: TGTGCCAGCAGTTCCAGGGTGAGCACAGATACGCAGTATTTT
abundance: .; v_gene: TRBV19; d_gene: .; j_gene: TRBJ2-2; CDR3aa: CASSTQTALNTGELFF; CDR3nt: TGTGCCAGTAGTACCCAGACAGCCCTGAACACCGGGGAGCTGTTTTTT
abundance: .; v_gene: TRBV10-1; d_gene: .; j_gene: TRBJ2-5; CDR3aa: CASSGGSETQYF; CDR3nt: TGCGCCAGCAGTGGAGGGTCGGAGACCCAGTACTTC
abundance: .; v_gene: TRBV5-4; d_gene: TRBD2; j_gene: TRBJ2-5; CDR3aa: CASSFLAGEETQYF; CDR3nt: TGTGCCAGCAGCTTCCTAGCGGGAGAAGAGACCCAGTACTTC
abundance: .; v_gene: TRBV9; d_gene: TRBD2; j_gene: TRBJ2-1; CDR3aa: CASSAIAGSYNEQFF; CDR3nt: TGTGCCAGCAGCGCAATAGCGGGCTCCTACAATGAGCAGTTCTTC
abundance: .; v_gene: TRBV11-3; d_gene: TRBD2; j_gene: TRBJ2-5; CDR3aa: CASSLGGLAGETQYF; CDR3nt: TGTGCCAGCAGCTTGGGCGGACTAGCGGGAGAGACCCAGTACTTC
abundance: once; v_gene: TRBV20-1; d_gene: .; j_gene: TRBJ1-5; CDR3aa: CSASKQGNQPQHF; CDR3nt: TGCAGTGCTAGTAAGCAGGGCAATCAGCCCCAGCATTTT
abundance: .; v_gene: TRBV6-5; d_gene: TRBD2; j_gene: TRBJ2-5; CDR3aa: CASSMGLAGSETQYF; CDR3nt: TGTGCCAGCAGTATGGGACTAGCGGGATCGGAGACCCAGTACTTC
abundance: .; v_gene: TRBV19; d_gene: .; j_gene: TRBJ1-1; CDR3aa: CASSRGGGNTEAFF; CDR3nt: TGTGCCAGTAGCAGGGGCGGGGGAAACACTGAAGCTTTCTTT
abundance: .; v_gene: TRBV5-1; d_gene: .; j_gene: TRBJ1-2; CDR3aa: CASSQVQGNYGYTF; CDR3nt: TGCGCCAGCAGCCAAGTACAGGGCAACTATGGCTACACCTTC
abundance: .; v_gene: TRBV3-1/TRBV3-2; d_gene: .; j_gene: TRBJ2-1; CDR3aa: CASSRRQGQERGEQFF; CDR3nt: TGTGCCAGCAGCCGCAGACAGGGACAAGAGCGGGGGGAGCAGTTCTTC
abundance: once; v_gene: TRBV28; d_gene: TRBD1; j_gene: TRBJ1-5; CDR3aa: CASTYTGGRNQPQHF; CDR3nt: TGTGCCAGCACGTATACAGGGGGCCGAAATCAGCCCCAGCATTTT
abundance: .; v_gene: TRBV20-1; d_gene: .; j_gene: TRBJ1-2; CDR3aa: CSASGYGYTF; CDR3nt: TGCAGTGCTAGCGGTTATGGCTACACCTTC
abundance: .; v_gene: TRBV5-1; d_gene: TRBD1; j_gene: TRBJ2-5; CDR3aa: CASSLAARGQETQYF; CDR3nt: TGCGCCAGCAGCTTGGCCGCCAGGGGGCAAGAGACCCAGTACTTC